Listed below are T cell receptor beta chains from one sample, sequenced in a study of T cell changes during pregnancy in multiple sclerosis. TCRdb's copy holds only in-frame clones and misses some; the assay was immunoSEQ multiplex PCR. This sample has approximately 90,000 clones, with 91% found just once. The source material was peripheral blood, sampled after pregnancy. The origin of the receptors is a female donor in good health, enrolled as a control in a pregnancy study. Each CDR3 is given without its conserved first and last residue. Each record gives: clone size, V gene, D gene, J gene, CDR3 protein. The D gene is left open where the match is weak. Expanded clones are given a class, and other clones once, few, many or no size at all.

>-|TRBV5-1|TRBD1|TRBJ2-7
ASSIGTGGYEQY
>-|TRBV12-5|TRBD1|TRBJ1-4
ASGLGTRQGLANEKLF
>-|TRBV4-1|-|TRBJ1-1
ASSQDERQRTEAF
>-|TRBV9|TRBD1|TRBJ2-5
ASSASGTVKMQETQY
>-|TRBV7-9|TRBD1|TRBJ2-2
ASSTYGGQGNTGELF
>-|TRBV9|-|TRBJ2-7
ASCPSGSSYEQY
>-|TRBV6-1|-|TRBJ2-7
ASSEIVLYEQY
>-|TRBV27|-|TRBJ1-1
ASRVLTPGTEAF
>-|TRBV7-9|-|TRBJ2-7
ASSLVQSYEQY
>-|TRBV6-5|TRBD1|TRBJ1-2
ASRRDRAGGYT
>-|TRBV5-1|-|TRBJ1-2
ASSLGYGTMGH
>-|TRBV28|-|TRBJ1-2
ASSFAGMDGYT
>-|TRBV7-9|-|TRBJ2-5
ASSPGELQYQETQY
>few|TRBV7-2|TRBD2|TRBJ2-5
ASSLPTSGGPLQETQY
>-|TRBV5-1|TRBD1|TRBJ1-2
ASSKGRDRADFYT
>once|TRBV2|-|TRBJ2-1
ASSEERTHNEQF
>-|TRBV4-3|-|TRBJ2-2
ASSQGQRNTGELF
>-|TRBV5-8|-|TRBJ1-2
ASTLTENYGYT
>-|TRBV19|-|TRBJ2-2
ASSTGIPNTGELF
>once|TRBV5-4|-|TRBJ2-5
ASSAGAALETQY
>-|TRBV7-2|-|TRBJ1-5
ASSLSYGSNQPQH
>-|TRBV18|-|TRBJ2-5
ASSYTSGLNQETQY
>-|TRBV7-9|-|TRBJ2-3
ASEAPSTDTQY
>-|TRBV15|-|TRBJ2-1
ATSREWQHNEQF
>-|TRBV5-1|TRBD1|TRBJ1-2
ASSLAQGARGGYT
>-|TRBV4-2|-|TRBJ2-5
ASSQGSLRGDETQY
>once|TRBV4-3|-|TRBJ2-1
ASSQDREYNEQF
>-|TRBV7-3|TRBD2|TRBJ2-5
ASSLGTSGARGETQY
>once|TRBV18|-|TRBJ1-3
ASSPTAGMGNTIY
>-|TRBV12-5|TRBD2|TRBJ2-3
ASAYGLAGQDTQY
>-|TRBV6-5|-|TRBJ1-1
ASSPYSGITEAF